This T cell receptor (beta chain) was recorded in a study of Graves' ophthalmopathy and Graves' hyperthyroidism. Germline V CDR1 and CDR2: LGHNT, FRNRAP. V gave up 3 bases and J gave up 1 base, with 6 bases separating them. The CDR3 has 13 residues. This clonotype was counted between two and nine times. The TCR beta CDR3 regions underwent amplification from RNA transcripts. RT-PCR in the first round used HTBI primers; a second-round multiplex PCR followed. From the multiplex PCR reads, TCRdb called clonotypes with MiXCR, one entry per CDR3 protein. This sample has around 1,000,000 distinct CDR3 sequences, with roughly two fifths found just once.

This clonotype originated in an adult man with Graves' hyperthyroidism. Sequenced input: peripheral blood or thyroid tissue (not recorded which). The chain is built from TRBV12-5 and TRBJ2-5; D is unresolved. DNA for the CDR3: TGTGCTAGTGGTTTCGACCTCCAAGAGACCCAGTACTTC. Translating it yields CASGFDLQETQYF.